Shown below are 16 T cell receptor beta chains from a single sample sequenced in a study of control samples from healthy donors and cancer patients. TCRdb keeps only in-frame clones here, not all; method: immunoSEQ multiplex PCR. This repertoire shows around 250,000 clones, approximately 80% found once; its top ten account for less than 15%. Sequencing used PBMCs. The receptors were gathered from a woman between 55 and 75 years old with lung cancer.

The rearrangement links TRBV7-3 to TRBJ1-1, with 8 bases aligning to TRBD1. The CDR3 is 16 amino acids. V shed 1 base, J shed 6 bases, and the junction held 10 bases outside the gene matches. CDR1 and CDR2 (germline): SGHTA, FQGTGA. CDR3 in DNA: TGTGCCAGCAGCTTAAAAGGAACAGGGGGTAGGGCTGAAGCTTTCTTT. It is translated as CASSLKGTGGRAEAFF.

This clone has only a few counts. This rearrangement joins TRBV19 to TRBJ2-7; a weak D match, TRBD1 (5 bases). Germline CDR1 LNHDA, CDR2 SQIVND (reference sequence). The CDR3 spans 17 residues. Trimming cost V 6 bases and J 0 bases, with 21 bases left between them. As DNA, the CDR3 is TGTGCCAGTAGCCGTACCTACCAGGGCTATCTCTCCTACGAGCAGTACTTC. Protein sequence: CASSRTYQGYLSYEQYF.

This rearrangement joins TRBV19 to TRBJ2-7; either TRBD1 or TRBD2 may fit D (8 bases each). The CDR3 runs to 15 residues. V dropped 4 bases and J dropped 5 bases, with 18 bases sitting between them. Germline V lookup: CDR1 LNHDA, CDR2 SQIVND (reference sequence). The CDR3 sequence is CASSTGGGQADEQYF. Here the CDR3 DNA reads TGTGCCAGTAGTACCGGGGGGGGACAGGCGGACGAGCAGTACTTC. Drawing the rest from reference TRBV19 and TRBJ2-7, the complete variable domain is DGGITQSPKYLFRKEGQNVTLSCEQNLNHDAMYWYRQDPGQGLRLIYYSQIVNDFQKGDIAEGYSVSREKKESFPLTVTSAQKNPTAFYLCASSTGGGQADEQYFGPGTRLTVT.

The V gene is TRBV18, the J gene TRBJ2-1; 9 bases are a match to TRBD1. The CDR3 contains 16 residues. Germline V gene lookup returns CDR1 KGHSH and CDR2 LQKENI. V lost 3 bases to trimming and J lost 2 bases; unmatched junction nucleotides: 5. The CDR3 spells CASSPLTGGPYNEQFF. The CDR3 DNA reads TGTGCCAGCTCACCGTTAACAGGGGGCCCCTACAATGAGCAGTTCTTC.

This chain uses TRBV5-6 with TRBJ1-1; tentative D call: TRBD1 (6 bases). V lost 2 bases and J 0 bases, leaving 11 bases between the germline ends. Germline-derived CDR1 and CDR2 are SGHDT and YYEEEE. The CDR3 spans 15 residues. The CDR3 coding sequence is TGTGCCAGCAGCTTTAGAGGGGGGATGAACACTGAAGCTTTCTTT. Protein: CASSFRGGMNTEAFF.

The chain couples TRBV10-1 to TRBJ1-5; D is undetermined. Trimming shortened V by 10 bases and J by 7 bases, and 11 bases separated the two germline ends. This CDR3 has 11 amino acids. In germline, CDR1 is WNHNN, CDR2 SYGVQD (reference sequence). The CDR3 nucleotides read TGCGCCACCTTCATGATGCAGCCCCAGCATTTT. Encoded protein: CATFMMQPQHF.

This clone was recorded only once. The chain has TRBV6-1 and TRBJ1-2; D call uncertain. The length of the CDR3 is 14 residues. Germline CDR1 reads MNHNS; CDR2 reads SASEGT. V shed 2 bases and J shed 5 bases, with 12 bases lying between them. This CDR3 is CASSELADYYGYTF. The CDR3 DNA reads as TGTGCCAGCAGTGAATTGGCAGACTATTATGGCTACACCTTC.

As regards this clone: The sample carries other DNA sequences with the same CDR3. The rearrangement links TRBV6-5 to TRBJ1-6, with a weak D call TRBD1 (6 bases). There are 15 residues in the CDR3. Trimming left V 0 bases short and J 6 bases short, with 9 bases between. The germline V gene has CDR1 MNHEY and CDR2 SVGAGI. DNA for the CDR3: TGTGCCAGCAGTTACTCGAGGGGGGTTAATTCACCCCTCCACTTT. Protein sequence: CASSYSRGVNSPLHF.

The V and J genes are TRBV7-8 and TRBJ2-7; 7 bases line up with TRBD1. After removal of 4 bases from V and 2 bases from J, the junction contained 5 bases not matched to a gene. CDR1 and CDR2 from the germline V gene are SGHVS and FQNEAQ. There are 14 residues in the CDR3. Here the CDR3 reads CASSSGTAPYEQYF. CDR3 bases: TGTGCCAGCAGCTCAGGGACAGCTCCCTACGAGCAGTACTTC.

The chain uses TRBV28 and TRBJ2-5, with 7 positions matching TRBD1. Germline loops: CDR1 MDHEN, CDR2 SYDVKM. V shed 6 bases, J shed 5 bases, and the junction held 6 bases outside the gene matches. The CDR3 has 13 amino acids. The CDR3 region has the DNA TGTGCCAGCAGGAGGGGGCGCGGGGAGACCCAGTACTTC. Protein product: CASRRGRGETQYF. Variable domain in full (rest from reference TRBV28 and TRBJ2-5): DVKVTQSSRYLVKRTGEKVFLECVQDMDHENMFWYRQDPGLGLRLIYFSYDVKMKEKGDIPEGYSVSREKKERFSLILESASTNQTSMYLCASRRGRGETQYFGPGTRLLVL.

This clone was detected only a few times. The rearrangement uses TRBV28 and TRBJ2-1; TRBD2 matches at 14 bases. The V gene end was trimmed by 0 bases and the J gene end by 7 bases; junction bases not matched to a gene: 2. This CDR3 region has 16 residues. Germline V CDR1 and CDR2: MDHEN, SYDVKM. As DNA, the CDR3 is TGTGCCAGCAGTTTATGGACTAGCGGGAGGGGGAATGAGCAGTTCTTC. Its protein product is CASSLWTSGRGNEQFF.

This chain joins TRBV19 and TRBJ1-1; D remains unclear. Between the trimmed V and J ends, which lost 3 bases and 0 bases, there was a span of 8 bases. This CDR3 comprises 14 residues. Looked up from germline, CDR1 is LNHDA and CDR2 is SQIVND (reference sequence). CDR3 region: CASSISGVNTEAFF. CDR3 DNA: TGTGCCAGTAGTATCTCCGGTGTGAACACTGAAGCTTTCTTT.

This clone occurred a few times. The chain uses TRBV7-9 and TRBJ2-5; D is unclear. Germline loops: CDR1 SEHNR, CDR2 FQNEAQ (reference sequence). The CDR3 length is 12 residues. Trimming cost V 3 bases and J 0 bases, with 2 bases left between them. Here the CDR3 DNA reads TGTGCCAGCAGCTTCTACCAAGAGACCCAGTACTTC. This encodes CASSFYQETQYF.

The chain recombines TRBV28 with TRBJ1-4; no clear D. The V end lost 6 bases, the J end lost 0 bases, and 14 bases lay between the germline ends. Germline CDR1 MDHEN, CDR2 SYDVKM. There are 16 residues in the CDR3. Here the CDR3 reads CASSHRYRATNEKLFF. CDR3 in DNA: TGTGCCAGCAGCCACCGTTACAGAGCAACTAATGAAAAACTGTTTTTT.

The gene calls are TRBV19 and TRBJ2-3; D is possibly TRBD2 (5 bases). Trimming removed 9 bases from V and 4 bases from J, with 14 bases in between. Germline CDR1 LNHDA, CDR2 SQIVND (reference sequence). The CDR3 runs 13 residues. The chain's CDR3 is CASEGGRADTQYF. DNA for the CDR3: TGTGCCAGCGAGGGCGGGCGGGCAGATACGCAGTATTTT.

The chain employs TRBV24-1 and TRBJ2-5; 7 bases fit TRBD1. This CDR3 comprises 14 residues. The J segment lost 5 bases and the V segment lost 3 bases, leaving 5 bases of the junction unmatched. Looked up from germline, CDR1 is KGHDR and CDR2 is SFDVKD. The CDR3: CATSDPGGSETQYF. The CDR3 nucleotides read TGTGCCACCAGTGATCCAGGGGGATCTGAGACCCAGTACTTC.